This entry features one TCR beta chain sequence. The antigen is undetermined. The data originate from a study of shared clonotypes between healthy human individuals. Points from the study as a whole: Compared with memory subsets, naive subsets generally had larger estimated richness.

Per the germline V gene, CDR1 is SGHRS and CDR2 is YFSETQ. Trimming cost V 5 bases and J 6 bases; bases outside gene matches: 7. The CDR3 loop spans 14 amino acids. Several immunoSEQ plates held equal portions of the genomic DNA taken from each subset. Clones were sequenced by immunoSEQ multiplex PCR, and TCRdb holds only the in-frame ones, with some missing. The repertoire holds 2 million or so clones, with 85% to 95% as singletons. The J gene is TRBJ2-2, the V gene TRBV5-1, with 7 bases fitting TRBD2. The sequence was obtained from a man aged 18-30 years in good health. Sequencing was done on a sample of naive CD4+ T cells sorted from blood. As to subset: CD45RA+ positively selected. The CDR3 is CASSASSGPGELFF. The DNA for the CDR3 is TGCGCCAGCAGTGCGTCTAGCGGTCCCGGGGAGCTGTTTTTT. The complete variable domain, with remaining parts taken from reference TRBV5-1 and TRBJ2-2, reads KAGVTQTPRYLIKTRGQQVTLSCSPISGHRSVSWYQQTPGQGLQFLFEYFSETQRNKGNFPGRFSGRQFSNSRSEMNVSTLELGDSALYLCASSASSGPGELFFGEGSRLTVL.